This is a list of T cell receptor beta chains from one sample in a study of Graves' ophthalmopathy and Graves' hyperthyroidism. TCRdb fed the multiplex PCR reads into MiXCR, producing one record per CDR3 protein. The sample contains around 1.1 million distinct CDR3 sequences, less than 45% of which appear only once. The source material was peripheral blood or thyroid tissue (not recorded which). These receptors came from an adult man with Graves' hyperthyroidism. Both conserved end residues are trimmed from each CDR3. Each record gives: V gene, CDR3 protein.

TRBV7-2 ASSSRMAGTSYEQH
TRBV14 ASSQIGRPNYGYT
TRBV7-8 ASRSGTGRWNTEAF
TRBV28 ASIEGQGAPYEQY
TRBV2 ASRLTSGAHEQY
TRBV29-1 SVEGIHYGYT
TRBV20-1 SAATGGLNQPQH
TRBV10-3 AISEGLGVGETQY
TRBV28 ASVKTANTGELF
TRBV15 ATSRQRAGANVLT
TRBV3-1 ASNPGLGEAF
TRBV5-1 ASSLGLQGVRANEKLF
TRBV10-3 AISERQGAREQY
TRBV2 ASREGGGWNSPLH
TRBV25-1 AKGQGLYEQY